This TCR beta chain was retrieved from a study of cytomegalovirus exposure and HLA in healthy donors. CDR3 length equals 15 residues. Germline CDR1 reads LNHNV; CDR2 reads YYDKDF (reference sequence). V was shortened by 0 bases and J by 3 bases, with 11 bases between the two germline ends. Researchers ran the PCR with 60 Vbeta and 13 Jbeta primers. Sequencing used immunoSEQ multiplex PCR; TCRdb keeps in-frame clones, though not all of them. Of under 150,000 clones listed, around 77% were seen once; the top ten hold 1.8%. Study-level results: Specificity for CMV antigens was confirmed in vitro for a few of the CMV-associated chains. The classifier reportedly diagnosed cytomegalovirus status with high specificity and sensitivity. Highly shared sequence variants in one cluster were likely a sequencing artifact.

This clone was seen more than once but under ten times. Its cognate antigen is unknown. The chain links TRBV15 to TRBJ1-2; a possible D gene is TRBD1 (5 bases). The TCR was taken from a woman aged 45-59 years in good health and CMV-seronegative. The sample consisted of PBMCs. The CDR3 loop reads CATSRDSWGDYGYTF. Written as DNA, the CDR3 is TGTGCCACCAGCAGAGATTCTTGGGGGGACTATGGCTACACCTTC. The complete variable domain, with remaining parts taken from reference TRBV15 and TRBJ1-2, reads DAMVIQNPRYQVTQFGKPVTLSCSQTLNHNVMYWYQQKSSQAPKLLFHYYDKDFNNEADTPDNFQSRRPNTSFCFLDIRSPGLGDTAMYLCATSRDSWGDYGYTFGSGTRLTVV.